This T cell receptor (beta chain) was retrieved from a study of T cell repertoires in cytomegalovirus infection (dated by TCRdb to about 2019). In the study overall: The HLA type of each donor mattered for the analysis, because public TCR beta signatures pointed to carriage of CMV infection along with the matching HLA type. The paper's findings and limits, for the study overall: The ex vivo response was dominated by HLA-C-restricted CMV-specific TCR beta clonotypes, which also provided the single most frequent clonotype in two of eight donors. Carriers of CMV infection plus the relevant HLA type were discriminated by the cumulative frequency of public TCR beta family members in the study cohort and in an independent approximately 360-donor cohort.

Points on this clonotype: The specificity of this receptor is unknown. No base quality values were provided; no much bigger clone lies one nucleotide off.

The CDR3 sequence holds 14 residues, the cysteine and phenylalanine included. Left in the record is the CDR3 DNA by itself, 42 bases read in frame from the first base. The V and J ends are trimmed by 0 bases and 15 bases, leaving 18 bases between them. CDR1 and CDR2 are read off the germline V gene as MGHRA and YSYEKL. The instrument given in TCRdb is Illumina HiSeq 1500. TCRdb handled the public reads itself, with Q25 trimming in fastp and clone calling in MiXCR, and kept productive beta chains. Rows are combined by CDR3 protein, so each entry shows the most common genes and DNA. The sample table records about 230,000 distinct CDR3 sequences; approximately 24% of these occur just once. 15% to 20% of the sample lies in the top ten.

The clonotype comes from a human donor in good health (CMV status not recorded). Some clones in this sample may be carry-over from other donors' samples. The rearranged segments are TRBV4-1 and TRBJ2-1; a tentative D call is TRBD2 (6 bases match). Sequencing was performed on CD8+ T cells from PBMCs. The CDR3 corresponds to CASSQDTLARDLFF. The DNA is TGCGCCAGCAGCCAAGATACCCTAGCGAGGGATCTGTTCTTC.